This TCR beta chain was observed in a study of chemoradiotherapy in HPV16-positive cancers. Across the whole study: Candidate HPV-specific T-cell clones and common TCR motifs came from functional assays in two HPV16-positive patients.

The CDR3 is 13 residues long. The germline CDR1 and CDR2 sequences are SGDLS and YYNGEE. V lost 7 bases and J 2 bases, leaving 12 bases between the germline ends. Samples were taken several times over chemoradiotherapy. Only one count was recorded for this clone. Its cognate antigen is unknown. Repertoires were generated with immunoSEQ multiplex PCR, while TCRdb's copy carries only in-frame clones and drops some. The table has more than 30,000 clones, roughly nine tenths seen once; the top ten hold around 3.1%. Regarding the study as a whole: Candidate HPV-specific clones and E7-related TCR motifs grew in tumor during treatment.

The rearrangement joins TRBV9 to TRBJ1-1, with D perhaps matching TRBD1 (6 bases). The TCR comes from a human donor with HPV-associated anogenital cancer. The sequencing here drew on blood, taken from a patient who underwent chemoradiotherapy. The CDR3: CASGLTGNTEAFF. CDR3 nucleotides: TGTGCCAGCGGGTTGACAGGTAACACTGAAGCTTTCTTT.